These T cell receptor beta chains were read from a single sample in a study of cytotoxic CD8 clonotypes in ibrutinib-treated CLL. Using immunoSEQ multiplex PCR, the repertoire was profiled, and TCRdb retains in-frame clones only, with some absent. In the table there are approximately 340,000 clones, 67% of which are singletons. The source material was PBMCs, sampled after 36 months of ibrutinib treatment. The origin of the receptors is a human donor with chronic lymphocytic leukemia. Both conserved end residues are part of each CDR3. A D gene is named only where the DNA matches it firmly. The size of a clone is reported for some rows only, either as once, few or many, or as a class for expanded clones.

d_call: .; v_call: TRBV18; clone_size: .; j_call: TRBJ2-5; cdr3_aa: CASKTQETQYF; cdr3_nt: TGTGCCAGCAAGACGCAAGAGACCCAGTACTTC
d_call: TRBD1; v_call: TRBV18; clone_size: .; j_call: TRBJ1-1; cdr3_aa: CASSRYGQVSEAFF; cdr3_nt: TGTGCCAGCTCACGGTACGGACAGGTTTCTGAAGCTTTCTTT
d_call: TRBD1; v_call: TRBV29-1; clone_size: few; j_call: TRBJ1-2; cdr3_aa: CSVVTGEDGYTF; cdr3_nt: TGCAGCGTTGTTACAGGGGAGGATGGCTACACCTTC
d_call: .; v_call: TRBV4-1; clone_size: many; j_call: TRBJ2-7; cdr3_aa: CASSYENEQYF; cdr3_nt: TGCGCCAGCAGCTACGAAAACGAGCAGTACTTC
d_call: .; v_call: TRBV14; clone_size: once; j_call: TRBJ2-7; cdr3_aa: CASSQTGAYYEQYF; cdr3_nt: TGTGCCAGCAGCCAAACAGGTGCCTACTACGAGCAGTACTTC
d_call: TRBD1; v_call: TRBV4-1; clone_size: few; j_call: TRBJ1-4; cdr3_aa: CASSQGLGQGGKLFF; cdr3_nt: TGCGCCAGCAGCCAAGGATTGGGACAGGGGGGAAAACTGTTTTTT
d_call: TRBD2; v_call: TRBV14; clone_size: few; j_call: TRBJ2-1; cdr3_aa: CASSQVAGVSGNEQFF; cdr3_nt: TGTGCCAGCAGCCAAGTGGCGGGAGTATCTGGCAATGAGCAGTTCTTC
d_call: .; v_call: TRBV6-5; clone_size: few; j_call: TRBJ1-3; cdr3_aa: CASSYSIQHGNTIYF; cdr3_nt: TGTGCCAGCAGTTACTCGATCCAGCATGGAAACACCATATATTTT
d_call: TRBD2; v_call: TRBV18; clone_size: .; j_call: TRBJ2-3; cdr3_aa: CASSLLAGASTDTQYF; cdr3_nt: TGTGCCAGCTCACTTTTAGCGGGGGCCAGCACAGATACGCAGTATTTT
d_call: TRBD2; v_call: TRBV15; clone_size: once; j_call: TRBJ2-1; cdr3_aa: CATSRRGGGHNEQFF; cdr3_nt: TGTGCCACCAGCAGGAGGGGCGGGGGGCACAATGAGCAGTTCTTC
d_call: .; v_call: TRBV5-4; clone_size: .; j_call: TRBJ2-3; cdr3_aa: CASSFGSGVTSTDTQYF; cdr3_nt: TGTGCCAGCAGCTTTGGCAGTGGCGTGACTAGCACAGATACGCAGTATTTT
d_call: .; v_call: TRBV10-3; clone_size: few; j_call: TRBJ2-7; cdr3_aa: CAISGTASYSYEQYF; cdr3_nt: TGTGCCATCAGTGGGACAGCTAGTTACTCCTACGAGCAGTACTTC
d_call: .; v_call: TRBV5-1; clone_size: few; j_call: TRBJ2-7; cdr3_aa: CASSLQVSYEQYF; cdr3_nt: TGCGCCAGCAGCTTACAGGTCTCCTACGAGCAGTACTTC
d_call: .; v_call: TRBV2; clone_size: few; j_call: TRBJ1-1; cdr3_aa: CASSVYETMNTEAFF; cdr3_nt: TGTGCCAGCAGTGTATACGAGACCATGAACACTGAAGCTTTCTTT
d_call: TRBD1; v_call: TRBV27; clone_size: .; j_call: TRBJ2-2; cdr3_aa: CASRRDRGPGELFF; cdr3_nt: TGTGCCAGCAGACGGGACAGGGGGCCCGGGGAGCTGTTTTTT
d_call: .; v_call: TRBV13; clone_size: .; j_call: TRBJ2-1; cdr3_aa: CASSLGNPGEPVPDEQFF; cdr3_nt: TGTGCCAGCAGCTTAGGCAACCCAGGGGAGCCAGTTCCGGATGAGCAGTTCTTC
d_call: .; v_call: TRBV4-1; clone_size: few; j_call: TRBJ1-1; cdr3_aa: CASRTQGSEAFF; cdr3_nt: TGCGCCAGCAGAACCCAGGGATCTGAAGCTTTCTTT
d_call: .; v_call: TRBV29-1; clone_size: .; j_call: TRBJ2-3; cdr3_aa: CSVEPSPTDTQYF; cdr3_nt: TGCAGCGTTGAACCATCACCCACAGATACGCAGTATTTT
d_call: TRBD1; v_call: TRBV5-1; clone_size: few; j_call: TRBJ2-5; cdr3_aa: CASSSGQGSQETQYF; cdr3_nt: TGCGCCAGCAGCTCAGGACAGGGGTCCCAAGAGACCCAGTACTTC
d_call: TRBD2; v_call: TRBV5-1; clone_size: .; j_call: TRBJ2-5; cdr3_aa: CASGLAGDIQETQYF; cdr3_nt: TGCGCCAGCGGTCTAGCGGGAGATATCCAAGAGACCCAGTACTTC
d_call: .; v_call: TRBV28; clone_size: .; j_call: TRBJ2-5; cdr3_aa: CASSSVGYGTGETQYF; cdr3_nt: TGTGCCAGCAGCTCCGTGGGTTACGGGACGGGAGAGACCCAGTACTTC
d_call: TRBD1; v_call: TRBV19; clone_size: .; j_call: TRBJ1-4; cdr3_aa: CASSKRGGRLNEKLFF; cdr3_nt: TGTGCCAGTAGCAAACGAGGGGGCCGACTTAATGAAAAACTGTTTTTT
d_call: .; v_call: TRBV27; clone_size: .; j_call: TRBJ1-1; cdr3_aa: CASSLFVGGTEAFF; cdr3_nt: TGTGCCAGCAGTTTATTTGTGGGGGGCACTGAAGCTTTCTTT
d_call: TRBD1; v_call: TRBV2; clone_size: .; j_call: TRBJ1-1; cdr3_aa: CASARQGGMNTEAFF; cdr3_nt: TGTGCCAGCGCTAGACAGGGCGGGATGAACACTGAAGCTTTCTTT
d_call: TRBD2; v_call: TRBV11-2; clone_size: few; j_call: TRBJ2-1; cdr3_aa: CASSPGLAGDNEQFF; cdr3_nt: TGTGCCAGCAGCCCGGGACTAGCGGGAGACAATGAGCAGTTCTTC
d_call: .; v_call: TRBV7-2; clone_size: few; j_call: TRBJ1-6; cdr3_aa: CASSLYQGNSPLHF; cdr3_nt: TGTGCCAGCAGCTTATACCAGGGTAATTCACCCCTCCACTTT
d_call: TRBD2; v_call: TRBV10-3; clone_size: .; j_call: TRBJ2-3; cdr3_aa: CATGLAGEFKDTQYF; cdr3_nt: TGTGCCACTGGGCTAGCGGGAGAGTTCAAGGATACGCAGTATTTT
d_call: .; v_call: TRBV4-3; clone_size: .; j_call: TRBJ1-2; cdr3_aa: CASSQDQGMDYGYTF; cdr3_nt: TGCGCCAGCAGCCAAGATCAGGGAATGGACTATGGCTACACCTTC
d_call: .; v_call: TRBV9; clone_size: .; j_call: TRBJ2-7; cdr3_aa: CASSPFGGVTYEQYF; cdr3_nt: TGTGCCAGCAGCCCCTTCGGGGGTGTTACCTACGAGCAGTACTTC
d_call: .; v_call: TRBV11-3; clone_size: .; j_call: TRBJ1-1; cdr3_aa: CASSLDRDTEAFF; cdr3_nt: TGTGCCAGCAGCTTAGATCGGGACACTGAAGCTTTCTTT
d_call: .; v_call: TRBV10-1; clone_size: .; j_call: TRBJ2-1; cdr3_aa: CASSRGGLGNEQFF; cdr3_nt: TGCGCCAGCAGTAGGGGGGGCCTAGGGAATGAGCAGTTCTTC
d_call: .; v_call: TRBV9; clone_size: .; j_call: TRBJ1-5; cdr3_aa: CASSVEADLRPQHF; cdr3_nt: TGTGCCAGCAGCGTAGAGGCAGATTTACGGCCCCAGCATTTT
d_call: TRBD1; v_call: TRBV14; clone_size: .; j_call: TRBJ2-3; cdr3_aa: CASSSRDRYTDTQYF; cdr3_nt: TGTGCCAGCAGCTCCCGGGACAGGTACACAGATACGCAGTATTTT
d_call: TRBD1; v_call: TRBV6-5; clone_size: .; j_call: TRBJ1-2; cdr3_aa: CASSRAGTGSNGYTF; cdr3_nt: TGTGCCAGCAGTCGTGCCGGGACAGGAAGTAATGGCTACACCTTC
d_call: .; v_call: TRBV29-1; clone_size: few; j_call: TRBJ2-7; cdr3_aa: CSVEAAESYEQYF; cdr3_nt: TGCAGCGTTGAGGCAGCTGAATCCTACGAGCAGTACTTC
d_call: .; v_call: TRBV6-1; clone_size: .; j_call: TRBJ2-2; cdr3_aa: CASKGPRASTGELFF; cdr3_nt: TGTGCCAGCAAGGGACCCAGGGCAAGCACCGGGGAGCTGTTTTTT
d_call: .; v_call: TRBV6-5; clone_size: .; j_call: TRBJ2-7; cdr3_aa: CASSYSIGEASYEQYF; cdr3_nt: TGTGCCAGCAGTTACTCGATTGGGGAAGCCTCCTACGAGCAGTACTTC
d_call: .; v_call: TRBV5-1; clone_size: .; j_call: TRBJ2-7; cdr3_aa: CASTPGGLDEQYF; cdr3_nt: TGCGCCAGCACACCCGGGGGGCTAGACGAGCAGTACTTC
d_call: .; v_call: TRBV2; clone_size: .; j_call: TRBJ1-1; cdr3_aa: CASKQLGLNTEAFF; cdr3_nt: TGTGCCAGCAAACAATTGGGGCTGAACACTGAAGCTTTCTTT
d_call: .; v_call: TRBV27; clone_size: few; j_call: TRBJ1-1; cdr3_aa: CASSFITGTEAFF; cdr3_nt: TGTGCCAGCAGTTTTATAACGGGAACTGAAGCTTTCTTT
d_call: TRBD2; v_call: TRBV9; clone_size: .; j_call: TRBJ2-1; cdr3_aa: CASSPNSGEQFF; cdr3_nt: TGTGCCAGCAGCCCTAATAGCGGGGAGCAGTTCTTC